The T cell receptor beta chain under discussion was sequenced for a study of T-cell memory formation after mild COVID-19 (dated by TCRdb to the early 2020s). As for the study more broadly: TCR sequence clusters from the two donors were largely donor specific. In two donors, T-cell clones that expanded and contracted after mild COVID-19 were tracked by sequencing TCRalpha and TCRbeta repertoires over time. Two young, previously healthy adult volunteers made up the cohort, one male and one female.

The instrument was an Illumina NovaSeq 6000. Using 5'RACE with constant-segment primers, TCRalpha and TCRbeta cDNA libraries were constructed, with sample barcodes and unique molecular identifiers added in the process. Trizol reagent was used to extract RNA from every sample. Library amplification was performed in two PCR steps, and a second sample barcode and Illumina TruSeq adapters were introduced in the second step. Sequencing of libraries was performed on an Illumina NovaSeq with 2 x 150 bp paired-end reads. Per the authors' processing: The reads were demultiplexed and collapsed into UMI-guided consensus sequences using migec v1.2.7. Using mixcr v2.1.11, UMI consensuses were aligned to TRA and TRB V and J templates and then assembled into clonotypes. Clonotypes were classified as expanded or contracted when called significant by both edgeR and NoisET, with noise models trained on biological replicates. For edgeR calls, the thresholds were a false discovery rate-adjusted p below 0.01 and a log2 fold-change of 1. PCA with hierarchical clustering of max-normalized trajectories of the 1000 most abundant clonotypes was used as exploratory dynamics analysis. Each responding clone was given a CD4 or CD8 phenotype based on the CD4+ and CD8+ repertoires, which had been sequenced separately. TCRdb ran its own pipeline on the public reads, namely fastp trimming at Q25 and MiXCR clone calling, and kept in-frame beta chains. Each record represents a unique CDR3 protein, reported with the most common genes and DNA among its rows. The V and J calls were determined by TCRdb, not by the authors. In all, the sample holds some 260,000 distinct CDR3 sequences, and approximately 16% of those were seen once. Of the sample, around 3.8% is held by the ten largest clones.

Points on this clonotype: Its target antigen remains unknown. No base qualities exist here, and no much larger clone lies one base off it.

Ficoll-Paque density gradient centrifugation was used to isolate PBMCs. Study-level results and caveats: Clones that contracted from day 15 to 85 showed balanced CD4/CD8 phenotypes, whereas a second wave of clones that expanded from day 15 to 37 leaned towards CD4+. The study covered only a couple of mild cases, and larger cohorts including severe cases with pre-infection samples were considered necessary. SARS-CoV-2 specificity of the second-wave clones peaking on day 37 was not confirmed. The detection of some responding clones in pre-infection memory suggests that pre-existing cross-reactive memory T cells joined the SARS-CoV-2 response. Contracting CD4+ clones appeared mostly in the CM and EM memory subsets, whereas CD8+ clones were enriched in EMRA.

From a lookup of the germline V gene (reference sequence), CDR1 and CDR2 are DFQATT and SNEGSKA. V is shortened by 4 bases, J by 2 bases, and the region joining them spans 14 bases. Counted from cysteine to phenylalanine, this CDR3 has 14 amino acids. Only CDR3 DNA is held: 42 bases, read in frame from base 1. The origin of this receptor is a man aged 18 to 30 who had mild COVID-19 (a few samples of this study predate the infection). The sample titles of this study are shuffled in the database, so cell type and time point are left out; the donor was told from shared clones. This chain is built from TRBV20-1 and TRBJ1-1, with no confident D gene call. The sequenced sample was PBMCs or a T cell subset sorted from them (not recorded which). For the CDR3, the sequence is CSATKMPANTEAFF. The DNA sequence reads TGCAGTGCTACAAAGATGCCGGCTAACACTGAAGCTTTCTTT.